This T cell receptor beta chain is from a study of beta chain features in type 1 diabetes. This clone was detected a few times. What it binds is unknown. Study results and caveats: The naive, central memory and Treg TCRB repertoires showed an apparent similarity that was greater among patients than among healthy donors. TCRB CDR3s were moderately but significantly shorter in Type 1 diabetes patients in all four CD4+ subsets. Type 1 diabetes patients had fewer VDJ junction insertions and more deletions.

Isolated RNA was reverse transcribed in full, so expressed TCRB transcripts were sequenced. Sequencing used immunoSEQ multiplex PCR; TCRdb keeps in-frame clones, though not all of them. The table records 600,000 or so clones, around 12% of them present only once. In germline, CDR1 is GTSNPN, CDR2 SVGIG (reference sequence). V shed 2 bases and J 3 bases; nucleotides not matched to a gene: 2. The CDR3 contains 13 residues. This sequence joins TRBV30 and TRBJ2-7; 9 bases fit TRBD1. The receptor comes from a man aged 25 to 40 with type 1 diabetes. Sequenced: naive CD4+ T cells from blood. In DNA form, the CDR3 reads TGTGCCTGGAGTCTGGACAGGGGCTACGAGCAGTACTTC. Translated: CAWSLDRGYEQYF. The entire variable domain, with the rest obtained from reference TRBV30 and TRBJ2-7, is as follows: SQTIHQWPATLVQPVGSPLSLECTVEGTSNPNLYWYRQAAGRGLQLLFYSVGIGQISSEVPQNLSASRPQDRQFILSSKKLLLSDSGFYLCAWSLDRGYEQYFGPGTRLTVT.